The source of this TCR beta chain is a study of blood T cell repertoires in COVID-19. Clones were sequenced by immunoSEQ multiplex PCR, and TCRdb holds only the in-frame ones, with some missing. The sample carries roughly 270,000 clones, 88% recorded once. This clone was seen a handful of times. The CDR3 is 17 amino acids. Germline loops: CDR1 MGHDK, CDR2 SYGVNS. V dropped 0 bases and J dropped 9 bases, with 18 bases sitting between them. The chain carries TRBV25-1 and TRBJ1-6; D perhaps matches TRBD1 (6 bases). This TCR came from a man aged 18 to 30 with active or convalescent COVID-19. Sequencing was carried out using peripheral blood. CDR3 residues: CASSEYYLGQGSSPLHF. CDR3 nucleotides: TGTGCCAGCAGTGAATATTATCTTGGGCAGGGGAGTTCACCCCTCCACTTT.